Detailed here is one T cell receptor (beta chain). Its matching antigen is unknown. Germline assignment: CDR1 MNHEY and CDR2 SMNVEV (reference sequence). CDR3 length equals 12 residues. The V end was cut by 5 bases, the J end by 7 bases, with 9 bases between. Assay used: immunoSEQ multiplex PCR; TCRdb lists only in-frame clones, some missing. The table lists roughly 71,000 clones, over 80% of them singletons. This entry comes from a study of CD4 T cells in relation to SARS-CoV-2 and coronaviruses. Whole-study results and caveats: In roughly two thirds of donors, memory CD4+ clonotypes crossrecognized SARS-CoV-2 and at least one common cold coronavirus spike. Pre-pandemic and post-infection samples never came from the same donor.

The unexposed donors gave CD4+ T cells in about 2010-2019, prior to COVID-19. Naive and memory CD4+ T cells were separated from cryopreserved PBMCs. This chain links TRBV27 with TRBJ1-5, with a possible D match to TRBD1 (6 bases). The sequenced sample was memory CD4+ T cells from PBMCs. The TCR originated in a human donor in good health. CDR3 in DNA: TGTGCCAGCAGTGGGGGGCGACAGCCCCAGCATTTT. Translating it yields CASSGGRQPQHF.